The 20 T cell receptor beta chains given below trace back to one sample, sequenced in a study of T cells in localized non-small cell lung cancer. Clones were read by immunoSEQ multiplex PCR, and TCRdb kept only the in-frame ones, dropping some. The data contain about 5,900 clones, 20% to 25% of them singletons. Sequencing was performed on lung tumor tissue, taken before any cancer treatment. The receptors derive from a female donor older than 55 with stage I lung adenocarcinoma.

This clone is medium-sized (0.01 to 0.1%). At one end the junction does not follow the germline gene, possibly because of a read error. The rearrangement links TRBV6-8 to TRBJ2-7, with D possibly being TRBD2 (6 bases). Germline CDR1 MNHGY, CDR2 SAAAGT. The CDR3 is made up of 13 amino acids. The CDR3 coding sequence is TGTGCCATCAGTCCGGGACTCGCCTACGAGCAGTACTTC. It codes for CAISPGLAYEQYF.

This clone was observed many times. CDR3 DNA: TGTGCCAGCAGTCGCGGGACGGGGGCCCGTGGCTACACCTTC. This sequence encodes CASSRGTGARGYTF. The chain links TRBV6-8 to TRBJ1-2, with D tentatively TRBD1 (6 bases). The CDR3 consists of 14 residues. Germline V lookup: CDR1 MNHGY, CDR2 SAAAGT. V gave up 5 bases and J gave up 7 bases, with 17 bases separating them.

There are many counts of this clone. The chain couples TRBV6-1 to TRBJ1-2; 8 bases match TRBD1. Germline trimming cut 0 bases from V and 7 bases from J; bases unmatched to any gene: 7. Per germline, CDR1 MNHNS and CDR2 SASEGT. The CDR3 covers 15 residues. CDR3 in DNA: TGTGCCAGCAGTGAAGCGGAGACAGGGGTAGTTGGCTACACCTTC. Residues: CASSEAETGVVGYTF.

V gene TRBV11-3 combines with J gene TRBJ2-7; 9 bases are a match to TRBD1. CDR3 size: 15 residues. The germline V gene has CDR1 SGHNT and CDR2 YENEEA. The ends lost 5 bases at V and 4 bases at J; junction bases unmatched: 9. CDR3 nucleotide sequence: TGTGCCAGCAGCCTGGGACAGGGTTCATGGTACGAGCAGTACTTC. The encoded protein is CASSLGQGSWYEQYF.

This clone was seen a few times. The CDR3 reads CSVTGSSLDTDTQYF. CDR3 sequence (DNA): TGCAGCGTTACGGGCAGCAGTCTGGACACAGATACGCAGTATTTT. The chain joins TRBV29-1 to TRBJ2-3, with no clear D. This CDR3 is 15 amino acids long. In germline, CDR1 is SQVTM, CDR2 ANQGSEA. The ends were cut back, 5 bases at V and 2 bases at J, with 17 bases in the middle.

The chain has TRBV19 and TRBJ2-2; possible D gene TRBD2, 5 bases. Germline V CDR1 and CDR2: LNHDA, SQIVND (reference sequence). The CDR3 sequence is 14 residues long. Between the trimmed V and J ends, which lost 7 bases and 3 bases, there was a span of 12 bases. CDR3: CASKTNFDTGELFF. CDR3 DNA: TGTGCCAGTAAGACTAACTTCGACACCGGGGAGCTGTTTTTT.

The chain has TRBV2 and TRBJ2-3; D is unclear. V lost 5 bases and J 2 bases, leaving 11 bases between the germline ends. This CDR3 region has 14 residues. The germline CDR1 and CDR2 sequences are SNHLY and FYNNEI. The CDR3 region has the DNA TGTGCCAGCAGTCCCGTTTCCTTCACAGATACGCAGTATTTT. This translates into CASSPVSFTDTQYF.

The chain carries TRBV15 and TRBJ2-5; D is perhaps TRBD1 (6 bases). There are 16 residues in the CDR3. V lost 7 bases to trimming and J lost 2 bases, with 20 bases between them. Germline CDR1 LNHNV, CDR2 YYDKDF (reference sequence). The CDR3 nucleotides are TGTGCCACCATGGGGGCCCCGCCGTCCAGACAAGAGACCCAGTACTTC. Translation gives CATMGAPPSRQETQYF.

The chain links TRBV9 to TRBJ1-1; D is undetermined. CDR1 is SGDLS, CDR2 YYNGEE, per germline. This CDR3 has 15 residues. Between the trimmed V and J ends, which lost 0 bases and 6 bases, there was a span of 15 bases. DNA of the CDR3: TGTGCCAGCAGCGTAGCTACCCATCGTGAGGCTGAAGCTTTCTTT. Translated, it gives CASSVATHREAEAFF.

The gene calls are TRBV6-8 and TRBJ1-1; no firm D call. This CDR3 is built from 13 residues. Germline V gene data show CDR1 as MNHGY and CDR2 as SAAAGT. Between the trimmed V and J ends, which lost 6 bases and 3 bases, there was a span of 11 bases. The CDR3 reads CASSPLLDTEAFF. In DNA form, the CDR3 reads TGTGCCAGCAGCCCCCTTTTGGACACTGAAGCTTTCTTT.

This clone was counted only a few times. One end of the junction varies from germline; a read error may be responsible. V is TRBV6-8 and J is TRBJ1-4; unclear D gene. CDR3 length: 16 residues. The V gene's germline CDR1 is MNHGY and CDR2 SAAAGT. For the CDR3, the DNA is TGTGCCAGCAGCTACTCGACGGACGCAACTAATGAAAAACTGTTTTTT. Amino acid sequence: CASSYSTDATNEKLFF.

The sample holds many counts of this clone. The J gene is TRBJ1-1, the V gene TRBV7-8; possibly TRBD1 for D (5 bases). The length of the CDR3 is 13 residues. The V end lost 5 bases, the J end lost 1 base, and 8 bases lay between the germline ends. Germline V gene data show CDR1 as SGHVS and CDR2 as FQNEAQ. The DNA of the CDR3 is TGTGCCAGCAGCAAACAGGAGAACACTGAAGCTTTCTTT. This translates into CASSKQENTEAFF.

This clone was seen a few times. The chain links TRBV11-3 to TRBJ2-7; D is unresolved. From germline, CDR1 is SGHNT and CDR2 YENEEA. This CDR3 spans 16 amino acids. The germline V and J ends were trimmed by 2 bases and 2 bases, with 16 bases remaining between them. In DNA form, the CDR3 reads TGTGCCAGCAGCTTACAATCTGGGGTCAACGCCTACGAGCAGTACTTC. Translating it yields CASSLQSGVNAYEQYF.

By sample fraction, this clone is medium-sized. This chain joins TRBV6-8 and TRBJ2-6, with D maybe TRBD1 (5 bases). Trimming removed 0 bases from V and 0 bases from J, with 9 bases in between. CDR1 is MNHGY and CDR2 is SAAAGT in the germline V gene. The CDR3 covers 17 residues. CDR3 residues: CASSYSPDISGANVLTF. As DNA, the CDR3 is TGTGCCAGCAGTTACTCTCCGGACATCTCTGGGGCCAACGTCCTGACTTTC.

The genes are TRBV11-3 and TRBJ2-5; 13 bases fit TRBD2. V shed 3 bases, J shed 5 bases, and the junction held 6 bases outside the gene matches. This CDR3 has 16 residues. Germline V CDR1 and CDR2: SGHNT, YENEEA. CDR3 sequence (DNA): TGTGCCAGCAGCTTCGGACTAGCGGGAGTCGGGGAGACCCAGTACTTC. Translation: CASSFGLAGVGETQYF.

This clone was picked up a small number of times. The chain recombines TRBV11-3 with TRBJ2-2; TRBD2 matches 11 bases. Germline assignment: CDR1 SGHNT and CDR2 YENEEA. Trimming cost V 5 bases and J 4 bases; bases outside gene matches: 6. This CDR3 spans 16 amino acids. CDR3 coding DNA: TGTGCCAGCAGCCCCGTAGCGGGAGGGAGCACCGGGGAGCTGTTTTTT. It specifies CASSPVAGGSTGELFF.

The rearrangement uses TRBV1 and TRBJ2-3; the table's D call of TRBD1 was not tested on the DNA. TRBV1 is a listed pseudogene. CDR3 length: 17 amino acids. This CDR3 reads CASSQDQGVIWTDTQYF. Written as DNA, the CDR3 is TGCGCCAGCAGCCAAGACCAGGGGGTTATCTGGACAGATACGCAGTATTTT.

V is TRBV9 and J is TRBJ1-5; D not certain. The germline V gene has CDR1 SGDLS and CDR2 YYNGEE. Trimming stripped 6 bases from V and 1 base from J, with 5 bases between. This CDR3 spans 12 amino acids. This CDR3 is CASKSSNQPQHF. CDR3 coding DNA: TGTGCCAGCAAGTCCAGCAATCAGCCCCAGCATTTT.

The chain carries TRBV11-3 and TRBJ2-7; D is perhaps TRBD1 (6 bases). This CDR3 is built from 16 residues. The germline V and J ends were trimmed by 5 bases and 0 bases, with 17 bases remaining between them. The V gene's germline CDR1 is SGHNT and CDR2 YENEEA. In DNA, the CDR3 is TGTGCCAGCAGCCCCTTCGGCCAGGGGAGCTCCTACGAGCAGTACTTC. Its translation is CASSPFGQGSSYEQYF. Supplemented by reference TRBV11-3 and TRBJ2-7, the full variable domain reads EAGVVQSPRYKIIEKKQPVAFWCNPISGHNTLYWYLQNLGQGPELLIRYENEEAVDDSQLPKDRFSAERLKGVDSTLKIQPAELGDSAVYLCASSPFGQGSSYEQYFGPGTRLTVT.

This clone has a handful of counts. The chain links TRBV11-3 to TRBJ2-2; maybe TRBD2 (6 bases). The CDR3 extends over 14 amino acids. The V gene lost 4 bases and the J gene lost 4 bases, with 10 bases spanning the gap. Per germline, CDR1 SGHNT and CDR2 YENEEA. CDR3 nucleotide sequence: TGTGCCAGCAGCTCCGGACTACCCACCGGGGAGCTGTTTTTT. It codes for CASSSGLPTGELFF.